This paragraph covers one T cell receptor (beta chain) sequence. Antigen specificity is unknown. Since a much larger clone is just one base distant, this may be a read error. The conserved final phenylalanine or tryptophan is absent from the CDR3, which likely points to a read error. This record belongs to a study of tumor and adjacent non-tumor tissue in lung cancer. Overall study: Each sample yielded roughly 4 million productive TCRbeta reads on average.

No cell sorting was done before RNA was extracted from the tissue. This non-tumor lung sample came from over 3 cm beyond the tumor edge. Donors were chemotherapy-naive, newly diagnosed lung cancer surgical patients in China, August–late 2014. Study results and limitations: Significantly higher TCR diversity was found in tumor than normal lung. In normal lung, the top 100 clones were significantly more dominant than in tumor.

CDR1 is WSHSY, CDR2 SAAADI, per germline. The CDR3 consists of 12 residues. J was trimmed by 3 bases and V by 8 bases; bases with no gene match: 2. The library came from three nested PCR rounds adapted from ARM-PCR protocols. TCRdb reanalysed the multiplex PCR reads using MiXCR and keeps one entry per CDR3 protein. The sample shows approximately 66,000 distinct CDR3 sequences, roughly two thirds of them seen only once. This clonotype originated in a man between 65 and 85 years old with non-small cell lung cancer. Sequenced input: distant non-tumor lung tissue. The V gene is TRBV10-2, the J gene TRBJ2-7; 9 bases agree with TRBD1. Here the CDR3 reads CASGQGRYEQYY. In DNA form, the CDR3 reads TGCGCCAGCGGACAGGGGCGCTACGAGCAGTACTAC.